A selection of T cell receptor beta chains follows, all from one sample in a study of blood T cell repertoires in COVID-19. Using immunoSEQ multiplex PCR, the repertoire was profiled, and TCRdb retains in-frame clones only, with some absent. The profile shows 180,000 or so clones, 82% of them singletons. Sequencing used PBMCs or T cells enriched from blood (not recorded which). The source of these receptors is a man aged 50-60 years who had recovered from COVID-19. Each CDR3 is given with its conserved first and last residue. D genes are given only for firm matches. Clone size is stated in some rows and not others, as once, few, many or a class when expanded.

j_call | clone_size | v_call | cdr3_length | d_call | cdr3_nt | cdr3_aa
TRBJ2-3 | - | TRBV10-3 | 16 | TRBD1 | TGTGCCATCAGTGAGTGGGGACAGGGTAGTACAGATACGCAGTATTTT | CAISEWGQGSTDTQYF
TRBJ2-7 | - | TRBV6-5 | 15 | TRBD1 | TGTGCCAGCAGTTACGGACAGGGGTGGAACTACGAGCAGTACTTC | CASSYGQGWNYEQYF
TRBJ2-2 | - | TRBV11-2 | 15 | TRBD2 | TGTGCCAGCGGGACTAGCGGGGGTTACACCGGGGAGCTGTTTTTT | CASGTSGGYTGELFF
TRBJ1-6 | - | TRBV5-4 | 16 | TRBD1 | TGTGCCAGCAGCTCGGACAGGGGGCCCCTGAATTCACCCCTCCACTTT | CASSSDRGPLNSPLHF
TRBJ1-1 | - | TRBV7-2 | 15 | TRBD1 | TGTGCCAGCAGCGCCTCAGGGGGCGCTGGCACTGAAGCTTTCTTT | CASSASGGAGTEAFF
TRBJ2-3 | - | TRBV10-3 | 15 | TRBD1 | TGTGCCATCAGCCTGGACAGGGGGCGTACAGATACGCAGTATTTT | CAISLDRGRTDTQYF
TRBJ2-7 | - | TRBV12-3/TRBV12-4 | 13 | TRBD1 | TGTGCCAGCAGCCGGGGACAGGGCTACGAGCAGTACTTC | CASSRGQGYEQYF
TRBJ2-2 | - | TRBV5-1 | 15 | TRBD1 | TGCGCCAGCAGCTGGGGGGACAGGGATCTCGGGGAGCTGTTTTTT | CASSWGDRDLGELFF
TRBJ2-1 | few | TRBV7-9 | 17 | TRBD1 | TGTGCCAGCAGCCCCCCCTTAGGGACAGGCATCAATAATGAGCAGTTCTTC | CASSPPLGTGINNEQFF
TRBJ2-1 | few | TRBV27 | 13 | TRBD1 | TGTGCCAGCAGTTTCCCAGACAGGGTTGAGCAGTTCTTC | CASSFPDRVEQFF
TRBJ1-1 | - | TRBV11-2 | 15 | - | TGTGCCAGCAGCTCCCGAGGAGGGCCTAACACTGAAGCTTTCTTT | CASSSRGGPNTEAFF
TRBJ1-1 | once | TRBV10-3 | 13 | - | TGTGCCATCAGGCTGGACATGAACACTGAAGCTTTCTTT | CAIRLDMNTEAFF
TRBJ2-3 | - | TRBV28 | 19 | TRBD2 | TGTGCCAGCACCGAACTAGCGGGAGGGCCAAGGAAAATGAAAGATACGCAGTATTTT | CASTELAGGPRKMKDTQYF
TRBJ2-3 | - | TRBV7-2 | 13 | - | TGTGCCAGCAGCCCAGACAGAAGCGATACGCAGTATTTT | CASSPDRSDTQYF
TRBJ1-2 | - | TRBV28 | 12 | - | TGTGCCAGCAGTTTGACAGCGACAGGCTACACCTTC | CASSLTATGYTF
TRBJ1-1 | - | TRBV7-3 | 14 | - | TGTGCCAGCAGCTTAGGGCAGGGTAACACTGAAGCTTTCTTT | CASSLGQGNTEAFF
TRBJ1-4 | - | TRBV28 | 14 | TRBD1 | TGTGCCAGCAGTTTATTAACAGGGGGTGAAAAACTGTTTTTT | CASSLLTGGEKLFF
TRBJ1-2 | - | TRBV3-1/TRBV3-2 | 15 | - | TGTGCCAGCAGCCAAGATAGGAGGGTCGAGTATGGCTACACCTTC | CASSQDRRVEYGYTF
TRBJ2-5 | - | TRBV19 | 13 | - | TGTGCCAGTAGTATCACAGGGCAAGAGACCCAGTACTTC | CASSITGQETQYF
TRBJ1-6 | few | TRBV7-8 | 13 | - | TGTGCCGGAGGCGGGGGCTTCAATTCACCCCTCCACTTT | CAGGGGFNSPLHF
TRBJ2-3 | - | TRBV25-1 | 13 | TRBD2 | TGTGCCAGCGAGCTAGCGGGGACAGATACGCAGTATTTT | CASELAGTDTQYF
TRBJ2-1 | few | TRBV7-3 | 16 | - | TGTGCCAGCAGCCCCCCAGGAGGGGGCGCCGGGAGTGAGCAGTTCTTC | CASSPPGGGAGSEQFF
TRBJ1-6 | - | TRBV7-9 | 14 | - | TGTGCCAGCAGCTTAGACGGAGGTTCATCACCCCTCCACTTT | CASSLDGGSSPLHF
TRBJ2-4 | few | TRBV9 | 11 | TRBD2 | TGTGCCAGCAGCGCCGGGACTAGAAGGTACTTC | CASSAGTRRYF
TRBJ1-5 | - | TRBV28 | 14 | TRBD1 | TGTGCCAGCAGCCGGGACAGTAGCAATCAGCCCCAGCATTTT | CASSRDSSNQPQHF
TRBJ1-6 | - | TRBV21-1 | 16 | - | TGTGCCAGCACCAAGCCCTTGCCAGGGGAGAATTCACCCCTCCACTTT | CASTKPLPGENSPLHF
TRBJ2-7 | - | TRBV2 | 14 | TRBD2 | TGTGCCACCCGGTCTCGGGGGGACTCCTACGAGCAGTACTTC | CATRSRGDSYEQYF
TRBJ1-1 | - | TRBV19 | 15 | - | TGTGCCAGTAGTCCTACCGAGGCAGGGCGAGCAGAGGCTTTCTTT | CASSPTEAGRAEAFF
TRBJ2-1 | - | TRBV7-9 | 17 | TRBD2 | TGTGCCAGCACGGGCGGGGGGGCCGGTACATCCCCGAATGAGCAGTTCTTC | CASTGGGAGTSPNEQFF
TRBJ1-4 | - | TRBV5-1 | 16 | TRBD1 | TGCGCCAGCAGCTTGGGCGGGCAGGGGGCAGGTGAAAAACTGTTTTTT | CASSLGGQGAGEKLFF
TRBJ1-4 | - | TRBV6-1 | 13 | - | TGTGCCAGCAGTGAATGGCTTTCCGAAAAACTGTTTTTT | CASSEWLSEKLFF
TRBJ2-3 | once | TRBV24-1 | 16 | TRBD2 | TGTGCCACCAGTGATTCGACTAGCGGGAGTACAGATACGCAGTATTTT | CATSDSTSGSTDTQYF
TRBJ2-2 | - | TRBV24-1 | 18 | - | TGTGCCACCAGTGATAGGAGTCGGCAAGGTCTTGCTCCCGGGGAGCTGTTTTTT | CATSDRSRQGLAPGELFF
TRBJ2-2 | few | TRBV7-3 | 17 | TRBD2 | TGTGCCAGCAGCGGATCCGGGACTAGCGGGAACACCGGGGAGCTGTTTTTT | CASSGSGTSGNTGELFF
TRBJ2-1 | - | TRBV2 | 14 | TRBD2 | TGTGCCAGCAGAGGACTAGGAATCTTGAATGAGCAGTTCTTC | CASRGLGILNEQFF
TRBJ2-7 | once | TRBV11-2 | 15 | - | TGTGCCAGCAGCCCGAACAGGGTATACTCCTACGAGCAGTACTTC | CASSPNRVYSYEQYF
TRBJ1-4 | - | TRBV2 | 16 | TRBD1 | TGTGCCAGCAGTGAATTGTTTGCGACAGGGAATGAAAAACTGTTTTTT | CASSELFATGNEKLFF
TRBJ1-1 | - | TRBV7-8 | 14 | - | TGTGCCAGCAGCTTAATCCTAGGCGACACTGAAGCTTTCTTT | CASSLILGDTEAFF
TRBJ2-1 | - | TRBV21-1 | 19 | - | TGTGCCAGCAGCAACGGGACTAGCGGGAGCTGTTCCAACTACAATGAGCAGTTCTTC | CASSNGTSGSCSNYNEQFF
TRBJ1-2 | once | TRBV7-2 | 14 | - | TGTGCCAGCAGCTCGGGCAGGGCAAACTATGGCTACACCTTC | CASSSGRANYGYTF
TRBJ2-2 | - | TRBV9 | 13 | - | TGTGCCAGCAGATCTATCCGCACCGGGGAGCTGTTTTTT | CASRSIRTGELFF
TRBJ1-3 | - | TRBV28 | 15 | - | TGTGCCAGCAGTTGGGGGGGCGCCTCTGGAAACACCATATATTTT | CASSWGGASGNTIYF